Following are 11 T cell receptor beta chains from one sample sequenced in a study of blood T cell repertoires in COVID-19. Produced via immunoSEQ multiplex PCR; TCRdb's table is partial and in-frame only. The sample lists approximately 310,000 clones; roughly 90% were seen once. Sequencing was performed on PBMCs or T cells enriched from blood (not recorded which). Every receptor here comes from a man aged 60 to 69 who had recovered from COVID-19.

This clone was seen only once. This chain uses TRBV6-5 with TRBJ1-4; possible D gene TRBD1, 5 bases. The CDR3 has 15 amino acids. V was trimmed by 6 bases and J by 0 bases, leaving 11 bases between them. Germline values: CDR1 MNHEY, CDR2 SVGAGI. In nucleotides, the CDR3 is TGTGCCAGCAGGGCCAGGGCAGCAACTAATGAAAAACTGTTTTTT. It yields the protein CASRARAATNEKLFF.

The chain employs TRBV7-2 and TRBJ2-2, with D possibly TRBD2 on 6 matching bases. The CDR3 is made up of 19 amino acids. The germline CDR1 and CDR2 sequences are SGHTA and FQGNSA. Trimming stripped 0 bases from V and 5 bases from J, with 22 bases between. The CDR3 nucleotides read TGTGCCAGCAGCTTAGCGCTAACTGGCTATCCTGCGGGAACCGGGGAGCTGTTTTTT. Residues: CASSLALTGYPAGTGELFF.

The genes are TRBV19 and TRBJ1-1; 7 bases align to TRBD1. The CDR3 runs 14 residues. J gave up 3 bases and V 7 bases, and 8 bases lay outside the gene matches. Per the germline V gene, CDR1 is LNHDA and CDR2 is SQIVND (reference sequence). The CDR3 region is CASIPGQYYTEAFF. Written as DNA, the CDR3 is TGTGCCAGTATCCCGGGACAGTACTACACTGAAGCTTTCTTT.

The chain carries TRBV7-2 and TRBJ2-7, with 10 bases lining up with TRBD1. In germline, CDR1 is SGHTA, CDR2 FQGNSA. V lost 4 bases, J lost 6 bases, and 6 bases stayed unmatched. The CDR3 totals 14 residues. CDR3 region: CASSSQTGGAEQYF. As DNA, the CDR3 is TGTGCCAGCAGCTCTCAGACAGGGGGCGCCGAGCAGTACTTC.

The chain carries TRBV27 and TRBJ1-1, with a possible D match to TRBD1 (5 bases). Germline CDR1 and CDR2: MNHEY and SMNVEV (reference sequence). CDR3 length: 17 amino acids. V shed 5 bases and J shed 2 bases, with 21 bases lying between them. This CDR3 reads CASSPIRRAGDNTEAFF. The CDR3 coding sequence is TGTGCCAGCAGTCCTATCCGACGGGCGGGGGACAACACTGAAGCTTTCTTT.

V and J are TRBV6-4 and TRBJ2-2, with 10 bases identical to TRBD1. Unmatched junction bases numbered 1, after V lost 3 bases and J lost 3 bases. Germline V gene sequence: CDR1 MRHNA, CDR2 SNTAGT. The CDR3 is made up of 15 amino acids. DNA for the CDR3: TGTGCCAGCAGTGAGACAGGGGGCGACACCGGGGAGCTGTTTTTT. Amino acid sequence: CASSETGGDTGELFF.

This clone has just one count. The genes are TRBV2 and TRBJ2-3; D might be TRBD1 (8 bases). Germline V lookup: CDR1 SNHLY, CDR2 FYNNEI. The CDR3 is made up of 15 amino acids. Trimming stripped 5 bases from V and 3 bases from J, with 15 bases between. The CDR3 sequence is CASSIGQGGTDTQYF. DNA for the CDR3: TGTGCCAGCAGTATAGGACAGGGAGGGACAGATACGCAGTATTTT.

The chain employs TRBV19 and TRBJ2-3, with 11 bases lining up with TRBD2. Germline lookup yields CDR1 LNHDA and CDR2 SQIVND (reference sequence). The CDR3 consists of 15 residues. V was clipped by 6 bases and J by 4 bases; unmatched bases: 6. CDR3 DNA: TGTGCCAGTAGCCAACTAGCGGGAGCCGCAGATACGCAGTATTTT. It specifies CASSQLAGAADTQYF.

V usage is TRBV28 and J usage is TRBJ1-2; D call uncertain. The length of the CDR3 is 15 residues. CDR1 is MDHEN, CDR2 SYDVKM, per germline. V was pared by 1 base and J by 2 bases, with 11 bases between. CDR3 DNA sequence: TGTGCCAGCAGTTTATCTCGGGATAGAAACTATGGCTACACCTTC. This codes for CASSLSRDRNYGYTF.

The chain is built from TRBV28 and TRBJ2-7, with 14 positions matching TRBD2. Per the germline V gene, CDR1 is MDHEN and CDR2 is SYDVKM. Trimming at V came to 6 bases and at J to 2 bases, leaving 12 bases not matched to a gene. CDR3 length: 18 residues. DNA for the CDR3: TGTGCCAGCAGACCCGGCGGTACGGGACTAGCGGGAGCCTACGAGCAGTACTTC. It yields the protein CASRPGGTGLAGAYEQYF.

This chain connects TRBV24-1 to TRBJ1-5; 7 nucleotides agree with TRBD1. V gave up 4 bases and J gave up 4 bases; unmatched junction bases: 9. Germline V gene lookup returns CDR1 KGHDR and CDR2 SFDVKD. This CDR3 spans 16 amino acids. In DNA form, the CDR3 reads TGTGCCACCAGTGACCCCGGACAGGAATCTAATCAGCCCCAGCATTTT. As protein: CATSDPGQESNQPQHF.